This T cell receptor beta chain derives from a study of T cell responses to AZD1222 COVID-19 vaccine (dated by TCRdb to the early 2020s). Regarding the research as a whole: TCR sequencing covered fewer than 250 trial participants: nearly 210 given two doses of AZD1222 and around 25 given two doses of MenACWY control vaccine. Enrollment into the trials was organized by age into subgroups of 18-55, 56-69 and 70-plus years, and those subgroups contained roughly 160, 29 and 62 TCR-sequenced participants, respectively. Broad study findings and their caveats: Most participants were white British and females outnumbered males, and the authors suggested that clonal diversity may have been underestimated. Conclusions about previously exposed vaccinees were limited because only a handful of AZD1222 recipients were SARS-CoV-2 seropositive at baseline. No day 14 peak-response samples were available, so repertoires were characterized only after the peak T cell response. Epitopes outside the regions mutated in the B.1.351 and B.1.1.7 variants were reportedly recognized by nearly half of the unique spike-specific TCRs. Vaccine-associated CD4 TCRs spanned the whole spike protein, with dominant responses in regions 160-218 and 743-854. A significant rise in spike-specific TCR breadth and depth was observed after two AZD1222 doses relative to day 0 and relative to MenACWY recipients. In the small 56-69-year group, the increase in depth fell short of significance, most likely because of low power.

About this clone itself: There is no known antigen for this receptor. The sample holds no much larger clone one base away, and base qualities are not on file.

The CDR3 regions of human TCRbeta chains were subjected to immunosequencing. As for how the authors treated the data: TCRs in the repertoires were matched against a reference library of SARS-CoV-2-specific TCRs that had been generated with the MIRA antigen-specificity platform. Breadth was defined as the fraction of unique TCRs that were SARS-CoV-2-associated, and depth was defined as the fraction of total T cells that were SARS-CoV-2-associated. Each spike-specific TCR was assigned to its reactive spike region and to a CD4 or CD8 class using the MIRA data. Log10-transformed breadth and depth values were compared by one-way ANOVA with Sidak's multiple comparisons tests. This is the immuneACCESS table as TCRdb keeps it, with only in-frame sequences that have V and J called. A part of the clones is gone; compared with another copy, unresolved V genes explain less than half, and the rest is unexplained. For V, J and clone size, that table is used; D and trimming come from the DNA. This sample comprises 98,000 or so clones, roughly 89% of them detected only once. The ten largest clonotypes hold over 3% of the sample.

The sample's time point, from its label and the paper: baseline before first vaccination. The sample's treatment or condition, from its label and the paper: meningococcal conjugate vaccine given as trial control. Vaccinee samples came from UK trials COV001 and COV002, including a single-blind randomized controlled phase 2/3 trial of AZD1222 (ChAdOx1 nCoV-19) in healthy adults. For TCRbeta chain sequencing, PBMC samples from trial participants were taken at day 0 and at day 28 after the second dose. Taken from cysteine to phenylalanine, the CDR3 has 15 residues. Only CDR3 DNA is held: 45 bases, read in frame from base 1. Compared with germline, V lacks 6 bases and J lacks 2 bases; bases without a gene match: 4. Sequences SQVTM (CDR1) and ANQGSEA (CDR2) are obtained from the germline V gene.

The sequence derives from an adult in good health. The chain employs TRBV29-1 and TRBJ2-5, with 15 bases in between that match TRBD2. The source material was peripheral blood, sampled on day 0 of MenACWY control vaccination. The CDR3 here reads CSVGLAGGRQETQYF. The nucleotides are TGCAGCGTGGGACTAGCGGGGGGTAGACAAGAGACCCAGTACTTC.